One sample yielded the 21 T cell receptor beta chains listed below, sequenced in a study of blood T cell repertoires in COVID-19. Profiled with immunoSEQ multiplex PCR; TCRdb holds only in-frame clones, not every one. The table lists approximately 250,000 clones, under 95% of them singletons. The sample consisted of PBMCs or T cells enriched from blood (not recorded which). The receptors here all came from a middle-aged man who had been exposed to COVID-19.

The chain has TRBV18 and TRBJ2-7, with D perhaps matching TRBD1 (6 bases). Germline CDR1 is KGHSH and CDR2 is LQKENI. The CDR3 sequence is 14 residues long. Trimming removed 4 bases at V and 3 bases at J, with 13 bases between. For the CDR3, the DNA is TGTGCCAGCTCACGGGGACGGACAGACTACGAGCAGTACTTC. Protein product: CASSRGRTDYEQYF.

The chain carries TRBV28 and TRBJ1-2; no clear D gene. This CDR3 contains 15 residues. Germline CDR1 reads MDHEN; CDR2 reads SYDVKM. With 10 bases removed from V and 6 bases from J, the gap between germline ends came to 24 bases. CDR3 in DNA: TGTGCCACCGTCCGGGGAAGTAACGTACCTCATGGCTACACCTTC. Protein sequence: CATVRGSNVPHGYTF.

This chain connects TRBV14 to TRBJ2-7; 7 bases are a match to TRBD1. This CDR3 contains 15 residues. V lost 4 bases, J lost 9 bases, and 15 bases stayed unmatched. The germline V gene has CDR1 SGHDN and CDR2 FVKESK. As DNA, the CDR3 is TGTGCCAGCAGCCGAGACAGGGCAGGAACGTTCGGGCAGTACTTC. Translated, it gives CASSRDRAGTFGQYF.

The chain employs TRBV27 and TRBJ2-1, with TRBD2 identical over 14 bases. This CDR3 spans 14 amino acids. In germline, CDR1 is MNHEY, CDR2 SMNVEV (reference sequence). Trimming took 10 bases from V and 6 from J; bases not matched to a gene: 5. The DNA of the CDR3 is TGTGCCACCTTGGGACTAGCGGGAGCCAATGAGCAGTTCTTC. Translating it yields CATLGLAGANEQFF.

The J gene is TRBJ1-2, the V gene TRBV2, with 8 bases matching TRBD1. CDR3 length: 12 residues. From germline, CDR1 is SNHLY and CDR2 FYNNEI. Trimming removed 5 bases from V and 8 bases from J; junction bases left unmatched: 4. Here the CDR3 DNA reads TGTGCCAGCAGTAGGGACAGGAGGGGCTACACCTTC. Residues: CASSRDRRGYTF.

This chain links TRBV12-3 or TRBV12-4 with TRBJ1-5, with 7 bases that match TRBD1. This CDR3 contains 12 residues. V trimming: 6 bases; J trimming: 5 bases; junction bases outside the gene matches: 1. The CDR3 nucleotides are TGTGCCAGCAGGACAGGGTATCAGCCCCAGCATTTT. It specifies CASRTGYQPQHF.

The chain employs TRBV24-1 and TRBJ2-1; 9 bases agree with TRBD1. V gave up 3 bases and J gave up 2 bases; unmatched junction bases: 7. Germline V gene data show CDR1 as KGHDR and CDR2 as SFDVKD. This CDR3 contains 17 residues. The CDR3 nucleotides are TGTGCCACCAGTGATCTCGGACAGGGGCGGACCTACAATGAGCAGTTCTTC. Translation gives CATSDLGQGRTYNEQFF.

This chain connects TRBV29-1 to TRBJ2-5; 7 bases fit TRBD1. From germline, CDR1 is SQVTM and CDR2 ANQGSEA. V lost 6 bases, J lost 4 bases, and 8 bases stayed unmatched. This CDR3 comprises 13 residues. Here the CDR3 reads CSVRPGQRETQYF. The CDR3 coding sequence is TGCAGCGTGCGGCCGGGACAGCGAGAGACCCAGTACTTC.

The gene calls are TRBV5-6 and TRBJ1-6; possibly TRBD1 for D (5 bases). Per the germline V gene, CDR1 is SGHDT and CDR2 is YYEEEE. The CDR3 covers 13 residues. V lost 0 bases to trimming and J lost 16 bases, with 14 bases between them. The CDR3 loop is CASSLAGGEALHF. The CDR3 DNA follows: TGTGCCAGCAGCTTGGCCGGAGGGGAAGCACTCCACTTT.

The V and J genes are TRBV28 and TRBJ2-7; D is ambiguous. Germline V gene lookup returns CDR1 MDHEN and CDR2 SYDVKM. V gave up 7 bases and J gave up 0 bases, with 13 bases separating them. CDR3 size: 14 residues. CDR3 nucleotides: TGTGCCAGCACCCGTGGCCGCAGCTCCTACGAGCAGTACTTC. Translation: CASTRGRSSYEQYF.

J is TRBJ1-1 and V is TRBV28; D is perhaps TRBD1 (5 bases). The V gene lost 1 base and the J gene lost 3 bases, with 9 bases spanning the gap. The CDR3 totals 14 residues. CDR1 and CDR2 (germline): MDHEN, SYDVKM. The CDR3 loop is CASSLSEGYTEAFF. The CDR3 region has the DNA TGTGCCAGCAGTTTATCGGAGGGGTACACTGAAGCTTTCTTT.

J is TRBJ1-5 and V is TRBV6-6; 9 bases agree with TRBD1. V lost 5 bases, J lost 6 bases, and 2 bases stayed unmatched. CDR3 length equals 13 residues. The germline V gene has CDR1 MNHNY and CDR2 SVGAGI (reference sequence). CDR3 in amino acids: CASSTGGGQPQHF. DNA of the CDR3: TGTGCCAGCAGTACAGGGGGCGGTCAGCCCCAGCATTTT.

This chain uses TRBV6-5 with TRBJ1-4; 7 bases map to TRBD1. Germline lookup yields CDR1 MNHEY and CDR2 SVGAGI. The CDR3 sequence is 15 residues long. V lost 6 bases and J lost 6; bases outside the gene matches: 10. The CDR3 nucleotides are TGTGCCAGCAGGAGGTTTGAGGGGGCGGATGAAAAACTGTTTTTT. Its protein is CASRRFEGADEKLFF.

The chain couples TRBV6-1 to TRBJ2-7; tentative D call: TRBD2 (5 bases). The CDR3 is 14 amino acids. Germline V gene sequence: CDR1 MNHNS, CDR2 SASEGT. V was shortened by 2 bases and J by 0 bases, with 8 bases between the two germline ends. Here the CDR3 reads CASSEFRDSYEQYF. CDR3 bases: TGTGCCAGCAGTGAATTCCGGGACTCCTACGAGCAGTACTTC.

The chain combines TRBV4-1 with TRBJ2-2; 8 nucleotides agree with TRBD1. CDR3 length: 16 amino acids. Germline loops: CDR1 MGHRA, CDR2 YSYEKL. V lost 7 bases, J lost 2 bases, and 9 bases stayed unmatched. The CDR3 DNA reads as TGCGCCAGCACGGAGCGCGGACAGGGAAACACCGGGGAGCTGTTTTTT. Its protein is CASTERGQGNTGELFF.

This chain connects TRBV11-3 to TRBJ2-7; 7 nucleotides match TRBD2. Germline CDR1 reads SGHNT; CDR2 reads YENEEA. CDR3 length: 17 amino acids. Trimming cost V 4 bases and J 2 bases; bases outside gene matches: 14. The CDR3 reads CASSSDFGPGLPYEQYF. CDR3 sequence (DNA): TGTGCCAGCAGCTCAGACTTCGGCCCGGGACTACCCTACGAGCAGTACTTC.

V gene TRBV9 combines with J gene TRBJ2-1; 13 positions agree with TRBD2. J lost 7 bases, V lost 3 bases, and 7 bases had no gene match. This CDR3 contains 16 residues. Germline values: CDR1 SGDLS, CDR2 YYNGEE. The DNA for the CDR3 is TGTGCCAGCAGCGATGCTAGGACTAGCGGGAGAAATGAGCAGTTCTTC. Translating it yields CASSDARTSGRNEQFF.

About this clone: In the same sample, other DNA sequences code for this CDR3. The gene calls are TRBV2 and TRBJ1-1, with D perhaps matching TRBD1 (5 bases). Germline V gene lookup returns CDR1 SNHLY and CDR2 FYNNEI. The CDR3 sequence is 14 residues long. Trimming left V 2 bases short and J 2 bases short, with 9 bases between. CDR3 sequence: CASSERGANTEAFF. CDR3 coding DNA: TGTGCCAGCAGTGAACGCGGGGCCAACACTGAAGCTTTCTTT. The variable domain in full, with the rest retrieved from reference TRBV2 and TRBJ1-1, is EPEVTQTPSHQVTQMGQEVILRCVPISNHLYFYWYRQILGQKVEFLVSFYNNEISEKSEIFDDQFSVERPDGSNFTLKIRSTKLEDSAMYFCASSERGANTEAFFGQGTRLTVV.

V gene TRBV4-3 combines with J gene TRBJ1-5; 10 bases agree with TRBD1. CDR3 length: 20 residues. J was trimmed by 0 bases and V by 0 bases; bases with no gene match: 11. Germline CDR1 LGHNA, CDR2 YSLEER. The CDR3 DNA follows: TGCGCCAGCAGCCAAGAATTAGCGGGGGACAGGGGATATAGCAATCAGCCCCAGCATTTT. Translating gives CASSQELAGDRGYSNQPQHF.

The rearrangement joins TRBV5-1 to TRBJ2-3; D is undetermined. The CDR3 has 14 amino acids. The germline V gene encodes CDR1 SGHRS and CDR2 YFSETQ. V dropped 2 bases and J dropped 0 bases, with 7 bases sitting between them. Here the CDR3 reads CASSFRSSTDTQYF. CDR3 sequence (DNA): TGCGCCAGCAGCTTTAGGAGTAGCACAGATACGCAGTATTTT.

J is TRBJ2-1 and V is TRBV25-1; D is unclear. The CDR3 has 16 amino acids. Per the germline V gene, CDR1 is MGHDK and CDR2 is SYGVNS. With 0 bases removed from V and 2 bases from J, the gap between germline ends came to 11 bases. The DNA for the CDR3 is TGTGCCAGCAGTGAATACAGGCAGTCGCCCTACAATGAGCAGTTCTTC. It translates to CASSEYRQSPYNEQFF.